A single sample is the source of the 26 T cell receptor beta chains below, sequenced in a study of shared clonotypes between healthy human individuals. Profiled with immunoSEQ multiplex PCR; TCRdb holds only in-frame clones, not every one. Of 2,500,000 or so clones in the sample, 85% to 95% were seen once. The sequenced sample was naive CD4+ T cells from PBMCs. Specified subset: CD45RA+ positively selected. Receptors were obtained from a man younger than 35 in good health. Some clones in this sample may be carry-over from other donors' samples.

The V call is TRBV18, the J call TRBJ2-2, with no clear D. The CDR3 length is 16 residues. The germline CDR1 and CDR2 sequences are KGHSH and LQKENI. Trimming removed 3 bases at V and 6 bases at J, with 17 bases between. The CDR3 region has the DNA TGTGCCAGCTCACCCCTGATCCCGACGCAGGCCGGGGAGCTGTTTTTT. This encodes CASSPLIPTQAGELFF.

This clone was observed a few times. Distinct nucleotide sequences in the sample also encode this CDR3. This rearrangement joins TRBV18 to TRBJ2-7; the match to TRBD1 covers 8 bases. CDR1 and CDR2 from the germline V gene are KGHSH and LQKENI. The CDR3 contains 13 residues. V was pared by 3 bases and J by 3 bases, with 1 base of the junction left unmatched. The CDR3 DNA sequence: TGTGCCAGCTCACCGGGACAGGACTACGAGCAGTACTTC. Its translation: CASSPGQDYEQYF.

Concerning this clone itself: Within the sample, other DNA sequences also encode this same CDR3. This chain connects TRBV6-6 to TRBJ2-5; D unresolved. Germline values: CDR1 MNHNY, CDR2 SVGAGI (reference sequence). CDR3 length: 13 amino acids. Trimming took off 2 bases at V and 5 bases at J, with 9 bases between the two ends. The CDR3 spells CASSYGGPETQYF. CDR3 coding DNA: TGTGCCAGCAGTTACGGTGGGCCGGAGACCCAGTACTTC.

The chain couples TRBV5-1 to TRBJ1-1; D call uncertain. Trimming removed 1 base at V and 5 bases at J, with 12 bases between. Per the germline V gene, CDR1 is SGHRS and CDR2 is YFSETQ. This CDR3 is built from 14 residues. The CDR3 DNA is TGCGCCAGCAGCTTGCCGTCAATCAGAACTGAAGCTTTCTTT. It is translated as CASSLPSIRTEAFF.

V gene TRBV5-6 combines with J gene TRBJ1-1, with 11 bases identical to TRBD1. V dropped 3 bases and J dropped 3; count of bases not matched to a gene: 1. The CDR3 length is 14 residues. Per germline, CDR1 SGHDT and CDR2 YYEEEE. In DNA, the CDR3 is TGTGCCAGCAGCTGGGGACAGGGGGACACTGAAGCTTTCTTT. The encoded protein is CASSWGQGDTEAFF. The whole variable domain, remainder taken from reference TRBV5-6 and TRBJ1-1, is DAGVTQSPTHLIKTRGQQVTLRCSPKSGHDTVSWYQQALGQGPQFIFQYYEEEERQRGNFPDRFSGHQFPNYSSELNVNALLLGDSALYLCASSWGQGDTEAFFGQGTRLTVV.

Regarding this clone: The sample carries other DNA sequences with the same CDR3. This chain joins TRBV18 and TRBJ1-2; D may be TRBD1 (6 bases). V lost 3 bases and J 2 bases, leaving 10 bases between the germline ends. The CDR3 spans 14 residues. The germline gives CDR1 KGHSH, CDR2 LQKENI. Here the CDR3 DNA reads TGTGCCAGCTCACCGGGGGGGCAGAACTATGGCTACACCTTC. Translation gives CASSPGGQNYGYTF.

J is TRBJ1-1 and V is TRBV11-2; no reliable D call. The germline V gene encodes CDR1 SGHAT and CDR2 FQNNGV. The CDR3 length is 13 residues. V gave up 4 bases and J gave up 0 bases, with 6 bases separating them. The CDR3 bases are TGTGCCAGCAGCTCTACAGTGAACACTGAAGCTTTCTTT. Translation: CASSSTVNTEAFF.

V and J are TRBV4-1 and TRBJ2-1, with 7 nucleotides matching TRBD2. This CDR3 region has 15 residues. The germline V gene has CDR1 MGHRA and CDR2 YSYEKL. J lost 4 bases, V lost 8 bases, and 11 bases had no gene match. The CDR3 region is CASGPSLAEYNEQFF. In DNA, the CDR3 is TGCGCCAGCGGCCCCTCCCTAGCGGAGTACAATGAGCAGTTCTTC.

This chain uses TRBV10-3 with TRBJ2-7; D might be TRBD1 (5 bases). Between the trimmed V and J ends, which lost 10 bases and 2 bases, there was a span of 15 bases. Per germline, CDR1 ENHRY and CDR2 SYGVKD. The CDR3 spans 13 residues. CDR3 sequence reads: CATKTEFTYEQYF. CDR3 in DNA: TGTGCCACCAAGACAGAATTTACCTACGAGCAGTACTTC.

The rearrangement links TRBV5-1 to TRBJ2-6; D is possibly TRBD2 (6 bases). Germline V gene lookup returns CDR1 SGHRS and CDR2 YFSETQ. CDR3 length: 15 residues. The V end lost 4 bases, the J end lost 4 bases, and 12 bases lay between the germline ends. CDR3 sequence reads: CASSLTSPGANVLTF. The CDR3 DNA reads as TGCGCCAGCAGCCTTACTAGCCCCGGGGCCAACGTCCTGACTTTC. Using reference TRBV5-1 and TRBJ2-6 for the parts outside the CDR3, the full variable domain is KAGVTQTPRYLIKTRGQQVTLSCSPISGHRSVSWYQQTPGQGLQFLFEYFSETQRNKGNFPGRFSGRQFSNSRSEMNVSTLELGDSALYLCASSLTSPGANVLTFGAGSRLTVL.

The V call is TRBV18, the J call TRBJ2-2, with D possibly matching TRBD2 (5 bases). This CDR3 is built from 16 residues. V gave up 3 bases and J gave up 4 bases, with 15 bases separating them. Germline CDR1 KGHSH, CDR2 LQKENI. Here the CDR3 reads CASSPRGPGGTGELFF. The DNA for the CDR3 is TGTGCCAGCTCACCGCGAGGGCCGGGCGGCACCGGGGAGCTGTTTTTT.

The DNA of the CDR3 is TGTGCCAGCAGCCCGACTAGCGGCCCTGCGGATACGCAGTATTTT. Residues: CASSPTSGPADTQYF. The chain combines TRBV7-8 with TRBJ2-3; 9 nucleotides match TRBD2. In germline, CDR1 is SGHVS, CDR2 FQNEAQ. The CDR3 covers 15 residues. Unmatched junction bases numbered 9, after V lost 5 bases and J lost 6 bases.

The genes are TRBV2 and TRBJ2-2; 8 bases match TRBD1. This CDR3 comprises 15 residues. CDR1 is SNHLY, CDR2 FYNNEI, per germline. J gave up 2 bases and V 6 bases, and 5 bases lay outside the gene matches. The CDR3 loop reads CASRVGQGNTGELFF. CDR3 bases: TGTGCCAGCAGGGTTGGACAGGGCAACACCGGGGAGCTGTTTTTT.

This chain uses TRBV4-1 with TRBJ2-2; 12 nucleotides match TRBD1. J was trimmed by 7 bases and V by 6 bases; bases with no gene match: 12. CDR1 is MGHRA, CDR2 YSYEKL, per germline. The CDR3 extends over 17 amino acids. CDR3 loop: CASSQKPGQGASGELFF. Here the CDR3 DNA reads TGCGCCAGCAGTCAAAAGCCGGGACAGGGGGCGAGCGGGGAGCTGTTTTTT.

Note on this clone: The sample holds other DNA sequences that translate to the same CDR3. The genes are TRBV5-1 and TRBJ2-1; tentative D call: TRBD2 (6 bases). Germline V gene sequence: CDR1 SGHRS, CDR2 YFSETQ. There are 13 residues in the CDR3. V lost 5 bases, J lost 1 base, and 7 bases lay in between. This chain's CDR3 is CASSSGSYNEQFF. DNA of the CDR3: TGCGCCAGCAGTAGCGGTTCCTACAATGAGCAGTTCTTC.

This clone appeared a single time. The V gene is TRBV10-1, the J gene TRBJ2-3, with 16 positions matching TRBD2. The CDR3 is 18 residues long. J was trimmed by 6 bases and V by 3 bases; bases with no gene match: 9. Germline loops: CDR1 WNHNN, CDR2 SYGVQD (reference sequence). CDR3 sequence reads: CASSDPGTSGRAPDTQYF. The CDR3, as DNA: TGCGCCAGCAGTGACCCTGGGACTAGCGGGAGGGCCCCTGATACGCAGTATTTT.

J is TRBJ2-7 and V is TRBV2; either TRBD1 or TRBD2 may supply D (6 bases each). Germline V lookup: CDR1 SNHLY, CDR2 FYNNEI. Trimming removed 10 bases from V and 7 bases from J, with 20 bases in between. This CDR3 region has 13 residues. The CDR3 reads CATRTNEGGEQYF. The CDR3, as DNA: TGTGCCACGCGCACAAACGAGGGGGGTGAGCAGTACTTC.

CDR3 residues: CASSLATGQPQHF. DNA for the CDR3: TGTGCCAGCAGCTTAGCGACGGGTCAGCCCCAGCATTTT. The chain uses TRBV7-6 and TRBJ1-5; unclear D gene. Trimming stripped 0 bases from V and 6 bases from J, with 6 bases between. Per the germline V gene, CDR1 is SGHVS and CDR2 is FNYEAQ. The CDR3 runs to 13 residues.

The chain couples TRBV14 to TRBJ1-1; TRBD1 might be the D (6 bases). Germline CDR1 and CDR2: SGHDN and FVKESK. V lost 5 bases to trimming and J lost 4 bases, with 14 bases between them. The CDR3 loop spans 14 amino acids. DNA for the CDR3: TGTGCCAGCAGCTCCCAAACAGGGCTCACTGAAGCTTTCTTT. The encoded protein is CASSSQTGLTEAFF.

V gene TRBV19 combines with J gene TRBJ2-1; perhaps TRBD2 as D (6 bases). CDR1 is LNHDA and CDR2 is SQIVND in the germline V gene (reference sequence). The CDR3 covers 15 residues. Between the trimmed V and J ends, which lost 3 bases and 1 base, there was a span of 10 bases. CDR3 protein: CASSILSGSYNEQFF. Written as DNA, the CDR3 is TGTGCCAGTAGTATCCTCAGCGGGTCCTACAATGAGCAGTTCTTC.

The chain employs TRBV28 and TRBJ1-2, with D perhaps TRBD1 (5 bases). This CDR3 has 13 residues. The germline CDR1 and CDR2 sequences are MDHEN and SYDVKM. V was shortened by 3 bases and J by 7 bases, with 12 bases between the two germline ends. DNA of the CDR3: TGTGCCAGCAGTTTCCGTGACAGAGCTGGCTACACCTTC. It is translated as CASSFRDRAGYTF.

This clone occurred a few times. The gene calls are TRBV2 and TRBJ1-1; D is unclear. The CDR3 length is 11 residues. Trimming took off 7 bases at V and 5 bases at J, with 8 bases between the two ends. CDR1 and CDR2 from the germline V gene are SNHLY and FYNNEI. CDR3 DNA: TGTGCCAGCATGCTCGGGACTGAAGCTTTCTTT. Its protein product is CASMLGTEAFF.

The chain uses TRBV5-5 and TRBJ2-5; 11 bases are a match to TRBD2. Looked up from germline, CDR1 is SGHKS and CDR2 is YYEKEE (reference sequence). The CDR3 consists of 15 residues. V was pared by 0 bases and J by 5 bases, with 3 bases of the junction left unmatched. The CDR3 region is CASSLDSGRVETQYF. The CDR3 coding sequence is TGTGCCAGCAGCTTGGATAGCGGGAGGGTCGAGACCCAGTACTTC.

This clone was detected only once. The chain carries TRBV7-3 and TRBJ1-1; no clear D. The CDR3 has 16 residues. With 4 bases removed from V and 2 bases from J, the gap between germline ends came to 17 bases. Germline loops: CDR1 SGHTA, CDR2 FQGTGA. The CDR3 nucleotides read TGTGCCAGCAGCTCAGCCCCCGTGGGCAGAAACACTGAAGCTTTCTTT. It encodes CASSSAPVGRNTEAFF.

This clone was counted once. This chain uses TRBV7-8 with TRBJ2-7, with 12 nucleotides matching TRBD1. The V gene's germline CDR1 is SGHVS and CDR2 FQNEAQ. The J segment lost 5 bases and the V segment lost 2 bases, leaving 7 bases of the junction unmatched. The CDR3 is 16 amino acids. This CDR3 is CASSLFSGQGANEQYF. The CDR3 DNA follows: TGTGCCAGCAGCTTATTTTCGGGACAGGGGGCCAACGAGCAGTACTTC.

The table lists this clone with a count of one. The chain recombines TRBV21-1 with TRBJ1-4; the table assigns TRBD1, which was not confirmed against the DNA. TRBV21-1 corresponds to a pseudogene. The CDR3 extends over 14 amino acids. The CDR3 region is CASSKAAGNEKLFF. The CDR3 DNA is TGTGCCAGCAGCAAAGCGGCAGGGAACGAAAAACTGTTTTTT.